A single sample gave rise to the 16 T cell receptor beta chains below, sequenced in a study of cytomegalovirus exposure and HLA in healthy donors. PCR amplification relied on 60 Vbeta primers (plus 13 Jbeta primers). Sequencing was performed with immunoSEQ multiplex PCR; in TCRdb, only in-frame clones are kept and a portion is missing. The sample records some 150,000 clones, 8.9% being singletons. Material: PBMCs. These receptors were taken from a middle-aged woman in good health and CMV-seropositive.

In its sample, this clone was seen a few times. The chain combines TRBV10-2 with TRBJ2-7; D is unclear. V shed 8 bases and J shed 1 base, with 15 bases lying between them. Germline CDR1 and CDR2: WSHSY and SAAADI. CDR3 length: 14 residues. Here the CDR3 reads CASGPRRFSYEQYF. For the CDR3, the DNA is TGCGCCAGCGGCCCTAGACGTTTTTCCTACGAGCAGTACTTC.

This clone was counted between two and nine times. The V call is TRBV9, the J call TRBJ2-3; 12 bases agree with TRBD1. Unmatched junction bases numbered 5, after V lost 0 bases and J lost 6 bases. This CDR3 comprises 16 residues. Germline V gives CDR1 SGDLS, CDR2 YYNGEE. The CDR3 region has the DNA TGTGCCAGCAGCGTAGGGGACAGGGGGCATGCGGATACGCAGTATTTT. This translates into CASSVGDRGHADTQYF.

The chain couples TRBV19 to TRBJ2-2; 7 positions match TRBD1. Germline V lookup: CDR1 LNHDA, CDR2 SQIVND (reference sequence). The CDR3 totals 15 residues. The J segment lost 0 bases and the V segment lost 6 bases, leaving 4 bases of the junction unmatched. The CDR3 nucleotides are TGTGCCAGTAGGCAGGGACAGACGAACACCGGGGAGCTGTTTTTT. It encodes CASRQGQTNTGELFF.

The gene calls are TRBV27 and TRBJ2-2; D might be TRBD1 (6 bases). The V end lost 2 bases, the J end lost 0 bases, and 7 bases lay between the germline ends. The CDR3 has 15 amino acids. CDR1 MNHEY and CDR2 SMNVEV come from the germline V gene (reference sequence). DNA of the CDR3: TGTGCCAGCAGTTTAGACAGGACGAACACCGGGGAGCTGTTTTTT. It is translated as CASSLDRTNTGELFF.

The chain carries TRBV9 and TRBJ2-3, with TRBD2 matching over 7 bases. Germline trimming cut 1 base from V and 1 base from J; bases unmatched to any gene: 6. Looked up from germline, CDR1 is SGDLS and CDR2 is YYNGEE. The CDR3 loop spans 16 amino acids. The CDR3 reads CASSVFPSGRTDTQYF. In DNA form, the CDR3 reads TGTGCCAGCAGCGTATTCCCTAGCGGACGCACAGATACGCAGTATTTT.

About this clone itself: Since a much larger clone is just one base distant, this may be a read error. The CDR3 region is CASSLGGDTEAFF. The CDR3 DNA is TGTGCCAGCAGCTTAGGGGGGGACACTGAAGCTTTCTTT. The rearrangement links TRBV7-2 to TRBJ1-1; a weak D match, TRBD1 (5 bases). The germline V gene has CDR1 SGHTA and CDR2 FQGNSA. V lost 1 base and J 3 bases, leaving 6 bases between the germline ends. The CDR3 consists of 13 residues.

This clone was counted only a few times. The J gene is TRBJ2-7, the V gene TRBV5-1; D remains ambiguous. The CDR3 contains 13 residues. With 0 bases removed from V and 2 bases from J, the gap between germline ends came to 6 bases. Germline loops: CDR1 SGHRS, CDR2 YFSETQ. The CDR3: CASSLAAPYEQYF. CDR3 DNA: TGCGCCAGCAGCTTGGCCGCGCCCTACGAGCAGTACTTC.

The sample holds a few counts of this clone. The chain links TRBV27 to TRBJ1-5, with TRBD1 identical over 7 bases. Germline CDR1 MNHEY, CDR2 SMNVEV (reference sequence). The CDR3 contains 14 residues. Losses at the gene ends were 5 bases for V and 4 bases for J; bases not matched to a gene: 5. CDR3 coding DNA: TGTGCCAGCAGTCCGCAGGGGGTAAATCAGCCCCAGCATTTT. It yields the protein CASSPQGVNQPQHF.

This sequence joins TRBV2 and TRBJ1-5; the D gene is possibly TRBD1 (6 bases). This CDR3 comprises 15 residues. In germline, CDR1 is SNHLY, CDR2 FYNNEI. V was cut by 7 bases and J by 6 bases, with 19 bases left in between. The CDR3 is CASKWGPGEGQPQHF. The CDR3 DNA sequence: TGTGCCAGCAAATGGGGGCCCGGGGAGGGTCAGCCCCAGCATTTT. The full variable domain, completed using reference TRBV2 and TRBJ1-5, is EPEVTQTPSHQVTQMGQEVILRCVPISNHLYFYWYRQILGQKVEFLVSFYNNEISEKSEIFDDQFSVERPDGSNFTLKIRSTKLEDSAMYFCASKWGPGEGQPQHFGDGTRLSIL.

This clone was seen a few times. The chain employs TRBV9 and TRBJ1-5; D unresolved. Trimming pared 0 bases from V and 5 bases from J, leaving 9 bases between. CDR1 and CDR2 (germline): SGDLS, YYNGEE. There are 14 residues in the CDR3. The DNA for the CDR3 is TGTGCCAGCAGCGTAGGCGCGTATGATCAGCCCCAGCATTTT. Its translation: CASSVGAYDQPQHF. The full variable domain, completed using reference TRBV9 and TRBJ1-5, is DSGVTQTPKHLITATGQRVTLRCSPRSGDLSVYWYQQSLDQGLQFLIQYYNGEERAKGNILERFSAQQFPDLHSELNLSSLELGDSALYFCASSVGAYDQPQHFGDGTRLSIL.

The CDR3 DNA reads as TGTGCCAGCAGCGTTTTCGGAGGGACCCAGTACTTC. Its translation: CASSVFGGTQYF. The genes are TRBV9 and TRBJ2-5; perhaps TRBD2 as D (5 bases). V was cut by 2 bases and J by 7 bases, with 9 bases left in between. In germline, CDR1 is SGDLS, CDR2 YYNGEE. This CDR3 contains 12 residues.

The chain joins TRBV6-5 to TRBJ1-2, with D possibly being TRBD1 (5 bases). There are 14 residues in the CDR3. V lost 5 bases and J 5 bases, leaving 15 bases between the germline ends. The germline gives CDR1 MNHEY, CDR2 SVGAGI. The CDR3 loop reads CASSQDIRSYGYTF. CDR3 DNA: TGTGCCAGCAGTCAGGACATTCGTAGTTATGGCTACACCTTC.

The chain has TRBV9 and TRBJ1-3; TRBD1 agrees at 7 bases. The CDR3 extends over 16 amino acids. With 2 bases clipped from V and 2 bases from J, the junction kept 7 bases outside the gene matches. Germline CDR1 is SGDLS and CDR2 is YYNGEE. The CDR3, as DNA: TGTGCCAGCAGCGTGTCGACAGGGCTAGCTGGAAACACCATATATTTT. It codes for CASSVSTGLAGNTIYF. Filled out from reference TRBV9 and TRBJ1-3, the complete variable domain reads DSGVTQTPKHLITATGQRVTLRCSPRSGDLSVYWYQQSLDQGLQFLIQYYNGEERAKGNILERFSAQQFPDLHSELNLSSLELGDSALYFCASSVSTGLAGNTIYFGEGSWLTVV.

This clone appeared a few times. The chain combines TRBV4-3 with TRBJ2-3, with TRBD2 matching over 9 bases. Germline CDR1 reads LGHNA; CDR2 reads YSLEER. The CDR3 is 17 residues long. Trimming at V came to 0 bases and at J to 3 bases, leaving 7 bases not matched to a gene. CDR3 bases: TGCGCCAGCAGCCAAGATCAGTCTAGCGGGGTAACAGATACGCAGTATTTT. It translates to CASSQDQSSGVTDTQYF.

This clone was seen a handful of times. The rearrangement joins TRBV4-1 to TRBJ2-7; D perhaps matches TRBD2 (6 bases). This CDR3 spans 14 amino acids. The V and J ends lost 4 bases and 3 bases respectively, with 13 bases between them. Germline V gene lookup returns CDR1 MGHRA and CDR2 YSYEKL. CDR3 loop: CASSRGMGGYEQYF. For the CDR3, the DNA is TGCGCCAGCAGCCGGGGCATGGGGGGCTACGAGCAGTACTTC.

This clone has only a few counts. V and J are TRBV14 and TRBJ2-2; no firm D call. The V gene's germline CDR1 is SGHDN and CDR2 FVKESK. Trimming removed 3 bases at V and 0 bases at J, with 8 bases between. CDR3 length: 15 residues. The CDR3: CASSHLKPNTGELFF. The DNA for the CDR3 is TGTGCCAGCAGCCATCTGAAGCCGAACACCGGGGAGCTGTTTTTT. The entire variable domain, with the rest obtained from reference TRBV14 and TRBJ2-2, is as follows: EAGVTQFPSHSVIEKGQTVTLRCDPISGHDNLYWYRRVMGKEIKFLLHFVKESKQDESGMPNNRFLAERTGGTYSTLKVQPAELEDSGVYFCASSHLKPNTGELFFGEGSRLTVL.